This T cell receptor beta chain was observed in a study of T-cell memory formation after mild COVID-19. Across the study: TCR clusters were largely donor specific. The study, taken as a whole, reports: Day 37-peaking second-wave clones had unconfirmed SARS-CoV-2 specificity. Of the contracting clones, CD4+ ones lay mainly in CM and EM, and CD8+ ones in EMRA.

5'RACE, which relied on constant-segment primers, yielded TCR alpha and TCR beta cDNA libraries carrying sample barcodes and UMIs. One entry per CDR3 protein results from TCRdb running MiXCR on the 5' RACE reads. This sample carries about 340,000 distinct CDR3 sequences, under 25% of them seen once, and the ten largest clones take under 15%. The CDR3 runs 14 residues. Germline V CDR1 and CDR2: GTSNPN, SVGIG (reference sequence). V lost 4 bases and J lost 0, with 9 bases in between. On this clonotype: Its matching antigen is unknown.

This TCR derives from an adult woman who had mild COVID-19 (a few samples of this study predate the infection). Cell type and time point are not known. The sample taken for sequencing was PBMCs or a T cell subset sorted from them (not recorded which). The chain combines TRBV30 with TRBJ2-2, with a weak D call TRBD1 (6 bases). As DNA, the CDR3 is TGTGCCTGGACCGAGGGGGCGAACACCGGGGAGCTGTTTTTT. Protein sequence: CAWTEGANTGELFF.